This T cell receptor (beta chain) originates from a study of T cell responses to AZD1222 COVID-19 vaccine. Using immunoSEQ multiplex PCR, the repertoire was profiled, and TCRdb retains in-frame clones only, with some absent. The table shows 150,000 to 200,000 clones, with less than 95% occurring only once. V dropped 4 bases and J dropped 3 bases, with 21 bases sitting between them. Per germline, CDR1 SEHNR and CDR2 FQNEAQ (reference sequence). This CDR3 contains 17 residues. Sequences were derived from peripheral blood, sampled 28 days after the second AZD1222 dose. The chain couples TRBV7-9 to TRBJ1-2, with TRBD1 as a possible D gene (6 bases). The clonotype comes from an adult who received the AZD1222 COVID-19 vaccine. The CDR3 coding sequence is TGTGCCAGCAGCTCCCTCCGACTCACCAAGGGGGACTATGGCTACACCTTC. It yields the protein CASSSLRLTKGDYGYTF.